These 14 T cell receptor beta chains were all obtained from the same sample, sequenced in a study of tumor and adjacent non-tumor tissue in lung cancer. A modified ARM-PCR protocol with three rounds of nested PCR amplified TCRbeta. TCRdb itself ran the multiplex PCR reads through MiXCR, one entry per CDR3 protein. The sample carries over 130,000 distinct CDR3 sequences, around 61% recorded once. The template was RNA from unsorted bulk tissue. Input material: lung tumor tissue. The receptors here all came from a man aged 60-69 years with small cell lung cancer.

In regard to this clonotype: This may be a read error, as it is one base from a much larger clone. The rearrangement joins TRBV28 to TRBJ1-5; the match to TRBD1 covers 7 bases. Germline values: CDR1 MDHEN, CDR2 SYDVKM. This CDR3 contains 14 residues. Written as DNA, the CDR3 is TGTACCAGCAACAGGGGCGGTAGCAATCAGCCCCAGCATTTT. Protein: CTSNRGGSNQPQHF.

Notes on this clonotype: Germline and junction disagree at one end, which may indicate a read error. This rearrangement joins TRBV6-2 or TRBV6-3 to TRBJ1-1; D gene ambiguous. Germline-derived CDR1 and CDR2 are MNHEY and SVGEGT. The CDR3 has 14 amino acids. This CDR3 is CTSSYGNQGTEAFF. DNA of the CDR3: TGTACCAGCAGTTACGGTAACCAAGGAACTGAAGCTTTCTTT.

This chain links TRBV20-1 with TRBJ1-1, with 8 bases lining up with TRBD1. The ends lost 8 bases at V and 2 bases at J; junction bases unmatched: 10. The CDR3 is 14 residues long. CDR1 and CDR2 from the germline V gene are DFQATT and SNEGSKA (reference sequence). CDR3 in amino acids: CSTQTGTGNTEAFF. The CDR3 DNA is TGCAGTACCCAGACCGGGACAGGCAACACTGAAGCTTTCTTT.

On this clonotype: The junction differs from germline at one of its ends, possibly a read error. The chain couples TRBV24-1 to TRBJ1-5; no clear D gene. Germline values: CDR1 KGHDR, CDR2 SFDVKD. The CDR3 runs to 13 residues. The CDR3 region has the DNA TGTGCCATCAGTGATTTCAGTTCCGGGCCCCAGCATTTT. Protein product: CAISDFSSGPQHF.

In DNA, the CDR3 is TGTGCTAGCCGCGCTGACAGGGGTTCCCAAGAGACCCAGTACTTC. It encodes CASRADRGSQETQYF. The V call is TRBV11-3, the J call TRBJ2-5; TRBD1 matches 8 bases. The CDR3 has 15 amino acids. The germline CDR1 and CDR2 sequences are SGHNT and YENEEA.

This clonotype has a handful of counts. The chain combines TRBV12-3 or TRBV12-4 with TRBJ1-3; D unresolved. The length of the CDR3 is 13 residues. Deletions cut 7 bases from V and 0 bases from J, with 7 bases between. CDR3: CASNPTSGNTIYF. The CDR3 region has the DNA TGTGCCAGCAATCCCACCTCTGGAAACACCATATATTTT.

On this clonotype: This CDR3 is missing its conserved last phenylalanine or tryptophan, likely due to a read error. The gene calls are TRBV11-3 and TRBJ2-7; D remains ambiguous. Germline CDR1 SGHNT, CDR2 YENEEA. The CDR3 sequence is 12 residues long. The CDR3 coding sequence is TGTGTCAGCAGCCCCCCGTGGAACGAGCAGTACATC. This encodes CVSSPPWNEQYI.

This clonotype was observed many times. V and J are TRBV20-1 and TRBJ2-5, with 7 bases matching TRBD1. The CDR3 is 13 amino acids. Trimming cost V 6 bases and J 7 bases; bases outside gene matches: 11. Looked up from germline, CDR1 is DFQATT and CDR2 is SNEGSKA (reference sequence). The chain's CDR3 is CSAGNRGARTQYF. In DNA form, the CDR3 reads TGCAGTGCCGGAAACAGGGGTGCGCGGACCCAGTACTTC.

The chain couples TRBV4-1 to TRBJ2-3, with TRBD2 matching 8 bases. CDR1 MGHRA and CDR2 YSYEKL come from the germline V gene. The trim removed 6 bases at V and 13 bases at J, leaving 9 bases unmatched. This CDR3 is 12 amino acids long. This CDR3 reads CASSPSGLEKYF. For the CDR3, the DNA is TGCGCCAGCAGTCCATCGGGACTAGAAAAGTATTTT.

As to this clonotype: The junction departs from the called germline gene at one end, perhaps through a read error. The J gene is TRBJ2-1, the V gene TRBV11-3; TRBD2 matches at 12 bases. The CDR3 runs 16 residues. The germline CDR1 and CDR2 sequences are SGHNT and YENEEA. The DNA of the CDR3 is TGTACCAGCAGCCGGGCTAGCGGGAGGGTTTTCAATGAGCAGTTCTTC. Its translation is CTSSRASGRVFNEQFF.

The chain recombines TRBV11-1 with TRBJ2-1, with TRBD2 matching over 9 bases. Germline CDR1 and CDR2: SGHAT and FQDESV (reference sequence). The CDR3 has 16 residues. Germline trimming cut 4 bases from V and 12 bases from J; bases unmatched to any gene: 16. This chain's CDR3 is CASSSGLAYRYSGQFF. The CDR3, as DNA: TGTGCCAGCAGCTCTGGACTAGCGTATCGGTACAGTGGGCAGTTCTTC.

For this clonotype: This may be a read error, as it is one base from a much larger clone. The DNA for the CDR3 is TGTGCCAACACCCCCGGGACTACAGGAGATACGCAGTATTTT. Amino acids: CANTPGTTGDTQYF. The rearrangement uses TRBV12-3 or TRBV12-4 and TRBJ2-3; 7 nucleotides align to TRBD2. The junction had 12 bases not matched to a gene; V was cut back by 10 bases and J by 5 bases. The CDR3 is 14 residues long.

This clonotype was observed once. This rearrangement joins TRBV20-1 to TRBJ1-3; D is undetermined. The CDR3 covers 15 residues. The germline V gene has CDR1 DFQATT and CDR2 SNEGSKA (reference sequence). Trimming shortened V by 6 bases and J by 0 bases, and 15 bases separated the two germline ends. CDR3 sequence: CSAEKGLSSGNTIYF. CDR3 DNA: TGCAGTGCAGAAAAAGGGCTGAGCTCTGGAAACACCATATATTTT.

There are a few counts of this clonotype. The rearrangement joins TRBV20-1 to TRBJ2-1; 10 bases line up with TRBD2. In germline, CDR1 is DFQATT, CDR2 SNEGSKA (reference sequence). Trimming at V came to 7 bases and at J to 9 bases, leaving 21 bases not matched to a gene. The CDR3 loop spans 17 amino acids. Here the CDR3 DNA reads TGCAGTGTTTGGGGTATGAGGGGGAGCGGGAGGGGCGGTGAGCAGTTCTTC. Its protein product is CSVWGMRGSGRGGEQFF.